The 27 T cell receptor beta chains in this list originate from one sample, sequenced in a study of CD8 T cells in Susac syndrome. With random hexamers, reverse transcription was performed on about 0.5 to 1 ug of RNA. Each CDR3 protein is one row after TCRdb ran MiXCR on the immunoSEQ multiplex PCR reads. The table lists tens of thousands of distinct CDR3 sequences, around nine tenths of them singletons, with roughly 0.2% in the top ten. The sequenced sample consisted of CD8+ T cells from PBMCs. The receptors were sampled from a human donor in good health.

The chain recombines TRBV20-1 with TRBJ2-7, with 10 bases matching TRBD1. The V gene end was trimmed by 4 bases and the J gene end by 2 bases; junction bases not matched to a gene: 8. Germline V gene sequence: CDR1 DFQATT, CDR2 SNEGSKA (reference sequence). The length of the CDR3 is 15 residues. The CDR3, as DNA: TGCAGTGCTAACCGGGACAGGGGCGACCCCTACGAGCAGTACTTC. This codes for CSANRDRGDPYEQYF.

CDR3 region: CATSQGGYNEQFF. The CDR3 DNA reads TGTGCCACCAGCCAAGGGGGCTACAATGAGCAGTTCTTC. This sequence joins TRBV15 and TRBJ2-1; D perhaps matches TRBD1 (6 bases). The CDR3 length is 13 residues. CDR1 LNHNV and CDR2 YYDKDF come from the germline V gene (reference sequence). Trimming cost V 5 bases and J 3 bases, with 8 bases left between them.

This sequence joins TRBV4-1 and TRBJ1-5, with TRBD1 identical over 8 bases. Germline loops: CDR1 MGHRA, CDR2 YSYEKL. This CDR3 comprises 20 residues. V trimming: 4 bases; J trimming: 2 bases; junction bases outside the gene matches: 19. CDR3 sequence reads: CASSLNPGQDGFGGNQPQHF. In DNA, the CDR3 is TGCGCCAGCAGCCTGAACCCGGGACAGGATGGCTTTGGTGGCAATCAGCCCCAGCATTTT.

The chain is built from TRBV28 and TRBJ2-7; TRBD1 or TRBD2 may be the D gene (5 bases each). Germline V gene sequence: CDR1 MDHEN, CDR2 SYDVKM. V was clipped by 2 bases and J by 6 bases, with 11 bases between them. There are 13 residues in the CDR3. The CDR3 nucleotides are TGTGCCAGCAGTTTAGGGACGGCGGGCGAGCAGTACTTC. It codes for CASSLGTAGEQYF.

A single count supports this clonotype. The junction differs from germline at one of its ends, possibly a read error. CDR3 bases: TGTGCCAGCAGTTTTCGTTGGACGGTCTCCACGCAAGGGATGGCTACCGTAAGCTTC. It yields the protein CASSFRWTVSTQGMATVSF. The J gene is TRBJ1-2, the V gene TRBV27; D gene unclear. The CDR3 covers 19 residues. CDR1 MNHEY and CDR2 SMNVEV come from the germline V gene (reference sequence).

The CDR3 region is CASRRRGNYGYTF. DNA of the CDR3: TGTGCCAGCAGACGAAGGGGAAACTATGGCTACACCTTC. The chain recombines TRBV28 with TRBJ1-2, with a tentative D call TRBD1 (5 bases). Trimming removed 6 bases at V and 2 bases at J, with 10 bases between. CDR1 MDHEN and CDR2 SYDVKM come from the germline V gene. This CDR3 contains 13 residues.

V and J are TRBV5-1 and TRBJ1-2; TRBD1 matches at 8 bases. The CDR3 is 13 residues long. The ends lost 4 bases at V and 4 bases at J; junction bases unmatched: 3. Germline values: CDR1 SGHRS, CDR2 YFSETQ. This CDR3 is CASSRTGFYGYTF. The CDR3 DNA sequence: TGCGCCAGCAGCCGGACAGGGTTCTATGGCTACACCTTC. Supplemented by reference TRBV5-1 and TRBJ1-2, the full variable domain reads KAGVTQTPRYLIKTRGQQVTLSCSPISGHRSVSWYQQTPGQGLQFLFEYFSETQRNKGNFPGRFSGRQFSNSRSEMNVSTLELGDSALYLCASSRTGFYGYTFGSGTRLTVV.

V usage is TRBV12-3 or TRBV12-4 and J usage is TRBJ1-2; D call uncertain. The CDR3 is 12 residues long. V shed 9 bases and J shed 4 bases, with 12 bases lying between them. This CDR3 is CASAGLIYGYTF. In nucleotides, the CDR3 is TGTGCCAGTGCCGGTTTGATCTATGGCTACACCTTC.

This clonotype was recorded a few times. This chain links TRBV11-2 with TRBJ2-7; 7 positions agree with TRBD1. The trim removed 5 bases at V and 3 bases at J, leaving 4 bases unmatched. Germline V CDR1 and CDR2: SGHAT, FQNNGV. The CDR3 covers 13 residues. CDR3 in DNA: TGTGCCAGCAGCCAGGACAGGAACTACGAGCAGTACTTC. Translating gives CASSQDRNYEQYF.

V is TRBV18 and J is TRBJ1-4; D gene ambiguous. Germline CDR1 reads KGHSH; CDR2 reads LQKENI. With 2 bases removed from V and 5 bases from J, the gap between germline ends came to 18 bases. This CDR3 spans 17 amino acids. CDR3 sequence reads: CASSPIGATSLNEKLFF. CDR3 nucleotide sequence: TGTGCCAGCTCACCAATCGGAGCTACGTCCTTAAATGAAAAACTGTTTTTT.

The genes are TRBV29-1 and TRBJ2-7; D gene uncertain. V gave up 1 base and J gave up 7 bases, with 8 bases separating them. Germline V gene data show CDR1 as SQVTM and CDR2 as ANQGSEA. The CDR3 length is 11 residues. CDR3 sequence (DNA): TGCAGCGTTGAAGCCGGTATAGAGCAGTACTTC. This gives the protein CSVEAGIEQYF.

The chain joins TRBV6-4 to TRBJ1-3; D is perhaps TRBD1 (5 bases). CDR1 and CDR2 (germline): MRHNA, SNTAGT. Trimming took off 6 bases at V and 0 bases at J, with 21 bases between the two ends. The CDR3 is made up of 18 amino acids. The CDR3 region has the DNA TGTGCCAGCAGGAGTGTGGCAGGGATAGAATACTCTGGAAACACCATATATTTT. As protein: CASRSVAGIEYSGNTIYF.

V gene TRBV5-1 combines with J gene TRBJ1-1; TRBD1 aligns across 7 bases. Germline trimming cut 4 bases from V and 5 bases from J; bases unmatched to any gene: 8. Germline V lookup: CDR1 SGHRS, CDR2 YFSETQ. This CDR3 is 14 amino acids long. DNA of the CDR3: TGCGCCAGCAGCCCGGGACAGTACCAAACTGAAGCTTTCTTT. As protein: CASSPGQYQTEAFF. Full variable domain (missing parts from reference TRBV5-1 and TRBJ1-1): KAGVTQTPRYLIKTRGQQVTLSCSPISGHRSVSWYQQTPGQGLQFLFEYFSETQRNKGNFPGRFSGRQFSNSRSEMNVSTLELGDSALYLCASSPGQYQTEAFFGQGTRLTVV.

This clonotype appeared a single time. CDR3 sequence reads: CASSQDIGPTYEQYF. DNA of the CDR3: TGCGCCAGCAGCCAAGATATAGGCCCCACCTACGAGCAGTACTTC. V and J are TRBV4-3 and TRBJ2-7; no reliable D call. Trimming cost V 0 bases and J 2 bases, with 11 bases left between them. This CDR3 is built from 15 residues. The germline CDR1 and CDR2 sequences are LGHNA and YSLEER.

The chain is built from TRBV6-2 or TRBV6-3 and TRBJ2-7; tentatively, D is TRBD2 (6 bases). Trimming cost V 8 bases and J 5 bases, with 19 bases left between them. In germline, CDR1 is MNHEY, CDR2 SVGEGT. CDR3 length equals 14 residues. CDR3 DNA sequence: TGTGCCAGCGAGGGTTACCGGGACTCTGACGAGCAGTACTTC. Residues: CASEGYRDSDEQYF.

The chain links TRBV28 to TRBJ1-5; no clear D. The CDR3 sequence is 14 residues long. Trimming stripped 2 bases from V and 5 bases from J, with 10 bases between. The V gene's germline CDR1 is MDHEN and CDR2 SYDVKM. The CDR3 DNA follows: TGTGCCAGCAGTTTACGGCAGGAGGATCAGCCCCAGCATTTT. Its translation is CASSLRQEDQPQHF.

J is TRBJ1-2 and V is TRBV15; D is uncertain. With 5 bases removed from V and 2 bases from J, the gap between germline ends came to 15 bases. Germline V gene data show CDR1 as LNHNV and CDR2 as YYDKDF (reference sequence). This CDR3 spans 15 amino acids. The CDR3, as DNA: TGTGCCACCAGCGACGTTATGGCAGGAAACTATGGCTACACCTTC. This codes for CATSDVMAGNYGYTF.

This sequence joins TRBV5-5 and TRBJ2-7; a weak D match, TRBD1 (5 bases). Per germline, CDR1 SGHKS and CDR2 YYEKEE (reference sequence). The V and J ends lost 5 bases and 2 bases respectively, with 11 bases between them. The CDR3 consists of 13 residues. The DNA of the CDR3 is TGTGCCAGCAGAGGGGCTGTTACCTACGAGCAGTACTTC. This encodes CASRGAVTYEQYF. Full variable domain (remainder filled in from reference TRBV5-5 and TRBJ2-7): DAGVTQSPTHLIKTRGQQVTLRCSPISGHKSVSWYQQVLGQGPQFIFQYYEKEERGRGNFPDRFSARQFPNYSSELNVNALLLGDSALYLCASRGAVTYEQYFGPGTRLTVT.

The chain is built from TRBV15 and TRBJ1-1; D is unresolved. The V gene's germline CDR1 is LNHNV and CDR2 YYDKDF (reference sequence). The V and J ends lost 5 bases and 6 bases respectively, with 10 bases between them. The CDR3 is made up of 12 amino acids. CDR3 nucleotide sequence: TGTGCCACCAGCGCCACCGGGGCTGAAGCTTTCTTT. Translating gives CATSATGAEAFF.

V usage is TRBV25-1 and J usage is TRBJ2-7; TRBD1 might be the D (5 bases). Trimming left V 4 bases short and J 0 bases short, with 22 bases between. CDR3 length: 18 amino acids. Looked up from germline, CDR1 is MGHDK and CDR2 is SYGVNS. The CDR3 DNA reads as TGTGCCAGCAGTGGACCGGTAGGGGTGCATGCGAGCTCCTACGAGCAGTACTTC. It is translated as CASSGPVGVHASSYEQYF.

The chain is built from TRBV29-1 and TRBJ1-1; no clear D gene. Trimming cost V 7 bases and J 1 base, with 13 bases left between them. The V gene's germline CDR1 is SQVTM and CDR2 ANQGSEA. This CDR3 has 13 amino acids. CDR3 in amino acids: CSAEPGENTEAFF. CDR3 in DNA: TGCAGCGCAGAGCCGGGCGAGAACACTGAAGCTTTCTTT.

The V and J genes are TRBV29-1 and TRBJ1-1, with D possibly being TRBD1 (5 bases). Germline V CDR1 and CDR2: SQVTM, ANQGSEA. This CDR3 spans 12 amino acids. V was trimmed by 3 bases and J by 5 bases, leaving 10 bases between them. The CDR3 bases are TGCAGCGTTGACAGGGTCTATACTGAAGCTTTCTTT. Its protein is CSVDRVYTEAFF. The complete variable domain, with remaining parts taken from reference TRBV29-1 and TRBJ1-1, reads SAVISQKPSRDICQRGTSLTIQCQVDSQVTMMFWYRQQPGQSLTLIATANQGSEATYESGFVIDKFPISRPNLTFSTLTVSNMSPEDSSIYLCSVDRVYTEAFFGQGTRLTVV.

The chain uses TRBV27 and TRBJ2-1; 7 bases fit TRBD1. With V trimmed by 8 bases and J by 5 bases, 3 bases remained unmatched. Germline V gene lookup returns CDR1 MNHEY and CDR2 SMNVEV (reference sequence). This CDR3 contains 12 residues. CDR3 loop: CASRTGDNEQFF. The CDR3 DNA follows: TGTGCCAGCCGGACAGGAGACAATGAGCAGTTCTTC.

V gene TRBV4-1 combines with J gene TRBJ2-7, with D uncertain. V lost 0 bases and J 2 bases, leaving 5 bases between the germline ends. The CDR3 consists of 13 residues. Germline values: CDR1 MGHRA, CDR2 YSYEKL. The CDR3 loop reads CASSQEVPYEQYF. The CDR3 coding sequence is TGCGCCAGCAGCCAAGAAGTCCCCTACGAGCAGTACTTC.

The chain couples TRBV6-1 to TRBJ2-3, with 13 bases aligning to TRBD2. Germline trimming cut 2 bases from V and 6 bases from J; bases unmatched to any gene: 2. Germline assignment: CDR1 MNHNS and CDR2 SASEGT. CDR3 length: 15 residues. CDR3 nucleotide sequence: TGTGCCAGCAGTGAAACTAGCGGGGGGGCTGATACGCAGTATTTT. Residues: CASSETSGGADTQYF.

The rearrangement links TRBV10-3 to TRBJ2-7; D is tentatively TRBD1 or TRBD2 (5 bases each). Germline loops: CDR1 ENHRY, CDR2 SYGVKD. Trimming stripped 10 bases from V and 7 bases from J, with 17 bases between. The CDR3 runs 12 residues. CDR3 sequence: CATEQGEGEQYF. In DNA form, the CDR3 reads TGTGCCACAGAGCAGGGAGAGGGGGAGCAGTACTTC.

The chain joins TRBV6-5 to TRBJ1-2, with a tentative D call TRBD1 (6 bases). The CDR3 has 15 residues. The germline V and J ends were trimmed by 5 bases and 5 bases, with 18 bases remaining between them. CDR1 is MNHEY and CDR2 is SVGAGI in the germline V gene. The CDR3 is CASSRRGGPKYGYTF. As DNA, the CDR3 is TGTGCCAGCAGTCGGAGAGGGGGTCCCAAGTATGGCTACACCTTC.